This T cell receptor (beta chain) comes out of a study of blood T cell repertoires in COVID-19. As for the study in general: PBMCs, B-cell-depleted T cells, or T cells provided the cDNA or gDNA that made up the material.

Trimming took 4 bases from V and 4 from J; bases not matched to a gene: 3. Germline V gene lookup returns CDR1 SGHAT and CDR2 FQNNGV. The CDR3 has 14 amino acids. Sequenced by immunoSEQ multiplex PCR; TCRdb stores in-frame clones only, minus some. The table includes roughly 230,000 clones, approximately 92% detected once. The TCR originated in a woman between 35 and 50 years old who had recovered from COVID-19. The sample comprised peripheral blood. V gene TRBV11-2 combines with J gene TRBJ2-2, with 7 bases matching TRBD1. The CDR3 here is CASSYGTATGELFF. CDR3 nucleotides: TGTGCCAGCAGCTACGGGACAGCCACCGGGGAGCTGTTTTTT.